The 12 T cell receptor beta chains below all came from one sample that was sequenced in a study of identical twins. TCRdb called the 5' RACE reads again in MiXCR, with one record for every CDR3 protein. The sample holds around 230,000 distinct CDR3 sequences, roughly 10% seen once. Sequenced: memory (CD45RO+) T cells sorted from blood. The receptors stem from a woman between 18 and 30 years old in good health.

This clonotype was counted only a few times. A single base separates this from a much larger clone, so it may be a read error. V is TRBV11-2 and J is TRBJ2-3; D gene ambiguous. The V end lost 0 bases, the J end lost 6 bases, and 4 bases lay between the germline ends. Germline-derived CDR1 and CDR2 are SGHAT and FQNNGV. The CDR3 totals 12 residues. The CDR3: CASSLDMDTQYF. The DNA for the CDR3 is TGTGCCAGCAGCTTAGATATGGATACGCAGTATTTT.

CDR3 nucleotides: TGCGCCAGCAGCTTATCGGCGGGGGTTCCAGATACGCAGTATTTT. Translated, it gives CASSLSAGVPDTQYF. The chain uses TRBV5-1 and TRBJ2-3; 7 bases are a match to TRBD2. V lost 2 bases, J lost 4 bases, and 7 bases stayed unmatched. Germline CDR1 and CDR2: SGHRS and YFSETQ. This CDR3 has 15 residues.

This clonotype has at least ten counts. This rearrangement joins TRBV5-1 to TRBJ2-1, with no clear D. Between the trimmed V and J ends, which lost 2 bases and 7 bases, there was a span of 10 bases. CDR3 length: 13 residues. CDR1 is SGHRS, CDR2 YFSETQ, per germline. CDR3 amino acids: CASSFGQKNEQFF. CDR3 DNA: TGCGCCAGCAGCTTCGGGCAGAAGAATGAGCAGTTCTTC.

This chain connects TRBV2 to TRBJ2-2; D not certain. The CDR3 spans 14 residues. The ends were cut back, 6 bases at V and 3 bases at J, with 11 bases in the middle. Germline values: CDR1 SNHLY, CDR2 FYNNEI. This CDR3 reads CASRATVDTGELFF. As DNA, the CDR3 is TGTGCCAGCAGGGCAACAGTGGACACCGGGGAGCTGTTTTTT. The variable domain in full, with the rest retrieved from reference TRBV2 and TRBJ2-2, is EPEVTQTPSHQVTQMGQEVILRCVPISNHLYFYWYRQILGQKVEFLVSFYNNEISEKSEIFDDQFSVERPDGSNFTLKIRSTKLEDSAMYFCASRATVDTGELFFGEGSRLTVL.

V is TRBV25-1 and J is TRBJ1-1; D gene unclear. The ends were cut back, 1 base at V and 5 bases at J, with 11 bases in the middle. CDR1 and CDR2 (germline): MGHDK, SYGVNS. The CDR3 is 14 amino acids. The CDR3 here is CASSESLSGTEAFF. In nucleotides, the CDR3 is TGTGCCAGCAGTGAATCCCTTTCCGGGACTGAAGCTTTCTTT.

The V and J genes are TRBV6-2 or TRBV6-3 and TRBJ1-5; D may be TRBD1 (6 bases). Trimming took 6 bases from V and 3 from J, leaving 18 bases between them. From germline, CDR1 is MNHEY and CDR2 SVGEGT. The CDR3 extends over 16 amino acids. The CDR3: CASRQGHTNPNQPQHF. The CDR3 bases are TGTGCCAGCAGACAGGGACACACTAACCCCAATCAGCCCCAGCATTTT.

V usage is TRBV6-5 and J usage is TRBJ1-2, with D unresolved. The CDR3 extends over 13 amino acids. CDR1 and CDR2 (germline): MNHEY, SVGAGI. V lost 6 bases, J lost 7 bases, and 15 bases lay in between. The CDR3 coding sequence is TGTGCCAGCAGCTACGGGATTTCGGGTGGCTACACCTTC. Amino acid sequence: CASSYGISGGYTF.

The genes are TRBV19 and TRBJ1-1, with 9 bases matching TRBD1. With V trimmed by 11 bases and J by 3 bases, 7 bases remained unmatched. Germline CDR1 LNHDA, CDR2 SQIVND (reference sequence). The CDR3 has 13 amino acids. CDR3: CAVRDRVYTEAFF. The CDR3 region has the DNA TGTGCCGTCCGGGACAGGGTCTACACTGAAGCTTTCTTT. Complete variable domain (other parts from reference TRBV19 and TRBJ1-1): DGGITQSPKYLFRKEGQNVTLSCEQNLNHDAMYWYRQDPGQGLRLIYYSQIVNDFQKGDIAEGYSVSREKKESFPLTVTSAQKNPTAFYLCAVRDRVYTEAFFGQGTRLTVV.

This clonotype occurred many times. This rearrangement joins TRBV20-1 to TRBJ2-1; D call uncertain. CDR1 and CDR2 (germline): DFQATT, SNEGSKA (reference sequence). Trimming took off 6 bases at V and 6 bases at J, with 18 bases between the two ends. The CDR3 totals 14 residues. The CDR3 reads CSAPRQWMGNEQFF. The CDR3 DNA reads as TGCAGTGCCCCCCGGCAGTGGATGGGCAATGAGCAGTTCTTC.

This clonotype was counted only a few times. The V call is TRBV5-6, the J call TRBJ2-7; the D gene is possibly TRBD1 (5 bases). The V gene lost 2 bases and the J gene lost 2 bases, with 11 bases spanning the gap. This CDR3 is 14 amino acids long. CDR1 SGHDT and CDR2 YYEEEE come from the germline V gene. The CDR3 DNA is TGTGCCAGCAGCTTTCCCACAGGAACCTACGAGCAGTACTTC. This encodes CASSFPTGTYEQYF.

This clonotype came up a few times. The chain combines TRBV5-1 with TRBJ1-1, with a weak D call TRBD1 (6 bases). Trimming left V 0 bases short and J 0 bases short, with 18 bases between. Germline values: CDR1 SGHRS, CDR2 YFSETQ. The CDR3 is made up of 18 amino acids. CDR3: CASSLGLGAQGMNTEAFF. The DNA for the CDR3 is TGCGCCAGCAGCTTGGGTCTGGGGGCCCAAGGGATGAACACTGAAGCTTTCTTT.

V and J are TRBV19 and TRBJ1-5; 12 bases map to TRBD1. Germline loops: CDR1 LNHDA, CDR2 SQIVND (reference sequence). With 4 bases clipped from V and 5 bases from J, the junction kept 12 bases outside the gene matches. The CDR3 is 18 residues long. In DNA form, the CDR3 reads TGTGCCAGTAGTAGAAGAACCGGGACAGGGGGCCTCGATCAGCCCCAGCATTTT. It specifies CASSRRTGTGGLDQPQHF.